The clone carrying this T cell receptor (beta chain) was observed at least ten times. Its antigen is currently unknown. This specimen belongs to a study of T cells in Graves' hyperthyroidism and ophthalmopathy. Whole-study context: It was at initial diagnosis, before any treatment, that peripheral blood was collected. Findings and limits, study-wide: Ophthalmopathy onset followed model prediction by a median approximately 6.2 months.

TCR beta CDR3 sequences were amplified from RNA transcripts. Carried out on the TCR CDR3, a first-round RT-PCR used the HTBI primer set. TCRdb called the multiplex PCR reads again in MiXCR, with one record for every CDR3 protein. Among approximately 400,000 distinct CDR3 sequences, 15% to 20% were seen once, and the ten largest hold around two fifths. The clonotype was recovered from a man in his late teens or twenties with Graves' ophthalmopathy. The sample consisted of blood.

CDR3 amino acids: CASSSWGLSYEQYF. The CDR3 DNA sequence: TGTGCCAGTTCCTCGTGGGGTCTCTCCTACGAGCAGTACTTC. The chain employs TRBV27 and TRBJ2-7; D gene uncertain. Germline V gene sequence: CDR1 MNHEY, CDR2 SMNVEV (reference sequence). The CDR3 is made up of 14 amino acids. With 9 bases removed from V and 0 bases from J, the gap between germline ends came to 15 bases.